This TCR beta chain is drawn from a study of OX40 agonist ivuxolimab in advanced cancers. Looking at the study overall: The costimulatory receptor OX40 (CD134) was targeted by ivuxolimab, a fully human IgG2 agonistic monoclonal antibody. Intravenous ivuxolimab was administered to patients every 2 weeks at six dose levels: 0.01, 0.1, 0.3, 1.5, 3 and 10 mg/kg. Of the 50 to 55 dose-escalation patients, hepatocellular carcinoma was present in about 19, melanoma in approximately 15, renal cell carcinoma in 9 and head and neck cancer in 9. A male proportion of almost 85% and a mean age of about 60 years, ranging from roughly 23 to 90, were recorded for the dose-escalation cohort. Patients were allowed to have had prior anti-PD-1, anti-PD-L1 or anti-CTLA-4 therapy, and around two fifths of the dose-escalation patients had been treated with checkpoint inhibitors. Partial responses were achieved by three dose-escalation patients, of whom one had hepatocellular carcinoma and two had cutaneous melanoma. The point of sequencing TCRbeta in the periphery was to test whether ivuxolimab changed TCR sequence diversity and drove clonal T-cell expansion. The paper describes the monotherapy dose-escalation part (N ≈ 51 patients) of the phase I trial of ivuxolimab. Paper-wide results and their limitations: Low levels of normalized T-cell clonal expansion were also shown by some nonresponding patients. After ivuxolimab, CD8+ T cells had more expanded clones than CD4+ T cells on average. Partial responders in the 0.1-3.0 mg/kg groups had among the lowest normalized peripheral clonal expansion, especially among CD8+ T cells. The antigen specificity of the peripheral T cells that underwent clonal expansion was not determined. At doses from 0.1 to 3.0 mg/kg, clonal expansion was seen in both CD4+ and CD8+ blood T cells between baseline and week 6.

Genomic DNA was isolated from the sorted cells so that the TCRbeta CDR3 region could be sequenced. TCRbeta CDR3 regions were sequenced using the immunoSEQ Assay. TCRdb carries this immuneACCESS record with in-frame sequences only. Its versions omit some clonotypes, under half of them owing to an unresolved V gene in the studies checked, with the rest unexplained. Across this sample there are under 85,000 clones, with about nine tenths seen only once. The ten largest clones capture 0.2% to 0.3% of the sample. Comment on this clone: Its antigen is still unknown. Nothing much larger sits one base from this clone, and base qualities are not available.

The trial excluded patients who had a history of autoimmune disease or who were on systemic immunosuppression. Peripheral blood for TCR sequencing was drawn from every dose cohort at baseline, at cycle 4 day 1 and at cycle 7 day 1. The samples were taken from a phase I, first-in-human, multicenter, open-label dose-escalation trial of ivuxolimab. Adults with locally advanced or metastatic melanoma, renal cell, hepatocellular, or head and neck squamous cell carcinoma were enrolled in the trial. Before TCR sequencing, CD4+ T cells and CD8+ T cells from peripheral blood were sorted into separate populations. Germline trimming amounts to 7 bases on V and 6 bases on J, with 11 as the count of junction bases outside the gene matches. The germline V gene supplies CDR1 SQVTM and CDR2 ANQGSEA. The CDR3 starts with the cysteine, ends with the phenylalanine, and has 14 residues. Of the read, only the CDR3 DNA is kept; its 42 bases are in frame from base 1.

Source: CD4+ or CD8+ T cells sorted from blood, taken in a trial of the OX40 agonist ivuxolimab. The chain employs TRBV29-1 and TRBJ2-7; a stretch of 11 junction bases matches TRBD1. The sequence was obtained from an adult with an advanced solid tumor such as melanoma, head and neck, liver or kidney cancer. The base sequence is TGCAGCGCCCGACCGGGACAGGGGGTTTCCGAGCAGTACTTC. Translated, this is CSARPGQGVSEQYF.